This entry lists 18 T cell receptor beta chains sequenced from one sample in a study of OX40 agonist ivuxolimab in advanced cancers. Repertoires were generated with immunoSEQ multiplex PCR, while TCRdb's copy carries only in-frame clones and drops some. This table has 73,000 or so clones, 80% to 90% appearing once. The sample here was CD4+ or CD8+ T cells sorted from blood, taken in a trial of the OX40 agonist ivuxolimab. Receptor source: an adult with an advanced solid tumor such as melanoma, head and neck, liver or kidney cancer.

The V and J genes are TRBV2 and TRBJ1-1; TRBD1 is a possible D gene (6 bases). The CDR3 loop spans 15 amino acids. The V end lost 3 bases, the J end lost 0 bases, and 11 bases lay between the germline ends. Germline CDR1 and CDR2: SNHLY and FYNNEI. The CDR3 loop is CASSDQQGMNTEAFF. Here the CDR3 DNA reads TGTGCCAGCAGTGACCAACAGGGTATGAACACTGAAGCTTTCTTT.

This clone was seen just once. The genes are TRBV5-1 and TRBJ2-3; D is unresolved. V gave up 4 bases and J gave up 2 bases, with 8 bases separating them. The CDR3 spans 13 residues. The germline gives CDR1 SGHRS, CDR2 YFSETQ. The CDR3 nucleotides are TGCGCCAGCAGCCGGCGGTTCACAGATACGCAGTATTTT. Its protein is CASSRRFTDTQYF.

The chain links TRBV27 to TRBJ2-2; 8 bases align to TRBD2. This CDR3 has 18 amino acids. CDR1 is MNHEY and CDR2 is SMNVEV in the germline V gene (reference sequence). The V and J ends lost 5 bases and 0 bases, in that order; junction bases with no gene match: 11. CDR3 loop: CASSQLGGGLANTGELFF. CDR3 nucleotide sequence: TGTGCCAGCAGTCAACTGGGGGGGGGACTAGCGAACACCGGGGAGCTGTTTTTT.

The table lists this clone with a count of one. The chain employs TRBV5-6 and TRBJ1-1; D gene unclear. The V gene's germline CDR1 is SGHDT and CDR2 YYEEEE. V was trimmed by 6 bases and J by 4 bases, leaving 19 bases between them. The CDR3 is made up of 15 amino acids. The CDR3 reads CASITSFMVGTEAFF. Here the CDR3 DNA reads TGTGCCAGCATCACTTCGTTTATGGTTGGCACTGAAGCTTTCTTT.

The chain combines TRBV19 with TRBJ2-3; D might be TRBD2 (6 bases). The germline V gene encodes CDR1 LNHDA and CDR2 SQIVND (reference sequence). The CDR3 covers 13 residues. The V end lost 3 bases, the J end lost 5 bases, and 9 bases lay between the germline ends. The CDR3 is CASSMGGLDTQYF. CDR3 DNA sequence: TGTGCCAGTAGTATGGGGGGACTAGATACGCAGTATTTT.

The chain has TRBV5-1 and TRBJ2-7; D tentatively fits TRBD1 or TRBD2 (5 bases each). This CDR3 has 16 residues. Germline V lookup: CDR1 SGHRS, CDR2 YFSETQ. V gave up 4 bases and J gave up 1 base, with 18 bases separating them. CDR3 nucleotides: TGCGCCAGCAGCCCAACGAGACAGAGGGTTTCCTACGAGCAGTACTTC. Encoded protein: CASSPTRQRVSYEQYF. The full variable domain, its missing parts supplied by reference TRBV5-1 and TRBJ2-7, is KAGVTQTPRYLIKTRGQQVTLSCSPISGHRSVSWYQQTPGQGLQFLFEYFSETQRNKGNFPGRFSGRQFSNSRSEMNVSTLELGDSALYLCASSPTRQRVSYEQYFGPGTRLTVT.

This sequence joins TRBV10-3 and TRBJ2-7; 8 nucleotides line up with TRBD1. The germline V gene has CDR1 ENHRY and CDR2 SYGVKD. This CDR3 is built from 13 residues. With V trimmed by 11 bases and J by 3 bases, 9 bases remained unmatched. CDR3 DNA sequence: TGTGCCCTTGGACAGGGAGAGGTCTACGAGCAGTACTTC. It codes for CALGQGEVYEQYF.

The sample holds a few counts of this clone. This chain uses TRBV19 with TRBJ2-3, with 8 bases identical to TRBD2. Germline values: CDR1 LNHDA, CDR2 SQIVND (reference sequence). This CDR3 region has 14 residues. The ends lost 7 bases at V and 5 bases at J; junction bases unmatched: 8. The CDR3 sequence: CASTRGGAKDTQYF. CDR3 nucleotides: TGTGCCAGTACCCGGGGGGGGGCTAAAGATACGCAGTATTTT.

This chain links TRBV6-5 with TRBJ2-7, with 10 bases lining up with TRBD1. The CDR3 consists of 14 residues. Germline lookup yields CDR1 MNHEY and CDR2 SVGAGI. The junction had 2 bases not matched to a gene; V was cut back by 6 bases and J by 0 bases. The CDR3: CASSRDRGSYEQYF. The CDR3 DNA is TGTGCCAGCAGCCGGGACAGGGGCTCCTACGAGCAGTACTTC.

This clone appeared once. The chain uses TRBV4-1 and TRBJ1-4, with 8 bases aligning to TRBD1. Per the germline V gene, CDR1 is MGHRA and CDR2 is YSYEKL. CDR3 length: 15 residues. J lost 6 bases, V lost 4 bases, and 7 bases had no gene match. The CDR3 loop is CASSPQQGGDEKLFF. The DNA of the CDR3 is TGCGCCAGCAGCCCTCAACAGGGGGGGGATGAAAAACTGTTTTTT.

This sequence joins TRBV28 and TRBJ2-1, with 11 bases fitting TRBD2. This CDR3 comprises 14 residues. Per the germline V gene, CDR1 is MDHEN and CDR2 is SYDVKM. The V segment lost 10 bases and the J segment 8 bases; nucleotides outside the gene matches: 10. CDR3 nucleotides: TGTGCCACCGTAGCGGGAGGGCCTATCGATGAGCAGTTCTTC. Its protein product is CATVAGGPIDEQFF.

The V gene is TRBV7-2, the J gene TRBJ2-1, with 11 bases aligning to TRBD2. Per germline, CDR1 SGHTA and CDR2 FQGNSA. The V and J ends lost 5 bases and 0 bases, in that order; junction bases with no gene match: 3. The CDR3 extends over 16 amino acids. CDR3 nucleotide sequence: TGTGCCAGCAGCGTTAGCGGGAGGGCCTCCTACAATGAGCAGTTCTTC. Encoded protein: CASSVSGRASYNEQFF.

This chain's CDR3 is CASSQDPGISGNTIYF. CDR3 coding DNA: TGCGCCAGCAGCCAAGATCCCGGGATATCTGGAAACACCATATATTTT. The chain is built from TRBV4-3 and TRBJ1-3; D not certain. The germline gives CDR1 LGHNA, CDR2 YSLEER. The CDR3 runs to 16 residues. Trimming stripped 0 bases from V and 1 base from J, with 10 bases between.

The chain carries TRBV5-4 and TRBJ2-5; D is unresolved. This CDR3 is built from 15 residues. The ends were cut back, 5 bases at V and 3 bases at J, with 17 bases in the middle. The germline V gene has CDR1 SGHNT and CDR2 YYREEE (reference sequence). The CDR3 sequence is CASRPQERSEETQYF. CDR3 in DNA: TGTGCCAGCAGACCGCAGGAGAGAAGCGAAGAGACCCAGTACTTC.

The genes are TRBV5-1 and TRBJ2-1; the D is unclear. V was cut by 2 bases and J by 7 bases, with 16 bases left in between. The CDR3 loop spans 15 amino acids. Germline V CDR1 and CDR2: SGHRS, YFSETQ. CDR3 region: CASSFGDNRKNEQFF. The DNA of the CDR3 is TGCGCCAGCAGCTTTGGTGACAACCGAAAAAATGAGCAGTTCTTC.

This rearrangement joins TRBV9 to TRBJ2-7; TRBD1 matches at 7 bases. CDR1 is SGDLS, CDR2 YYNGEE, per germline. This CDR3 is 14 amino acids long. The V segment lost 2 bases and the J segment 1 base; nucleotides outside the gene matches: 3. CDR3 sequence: CASSVRQGSYEQYF. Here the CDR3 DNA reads TGTGCCAGCAGCGTGAGACAGGGTTCCTACGAGCAGTACTTC.

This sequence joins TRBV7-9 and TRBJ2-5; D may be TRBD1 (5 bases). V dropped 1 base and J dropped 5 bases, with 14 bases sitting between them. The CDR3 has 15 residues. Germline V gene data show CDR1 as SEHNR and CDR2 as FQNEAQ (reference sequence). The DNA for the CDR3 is TGTGCCAGCAGCTTAGGCGCAGGGCTAGGGGAGACCCAGTACTTC. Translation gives CASSLGAGLGETQYF.

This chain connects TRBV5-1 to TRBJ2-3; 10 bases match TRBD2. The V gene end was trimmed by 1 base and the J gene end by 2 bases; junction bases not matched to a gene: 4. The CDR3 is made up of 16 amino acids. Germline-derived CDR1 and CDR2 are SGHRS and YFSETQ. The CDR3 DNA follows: TGCGCCAGCAGCTTGTCACTAGCGGGAACCACAGATACGCAGTATTTT. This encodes CASSLSLAGTTDTQYF.